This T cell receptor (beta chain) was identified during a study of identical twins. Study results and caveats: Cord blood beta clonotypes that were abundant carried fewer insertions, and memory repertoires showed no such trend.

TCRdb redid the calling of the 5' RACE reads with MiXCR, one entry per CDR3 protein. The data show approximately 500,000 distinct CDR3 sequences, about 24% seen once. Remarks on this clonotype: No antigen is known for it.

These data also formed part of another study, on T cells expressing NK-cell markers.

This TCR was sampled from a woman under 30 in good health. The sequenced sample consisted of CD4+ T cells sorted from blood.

The CDR3 nucleotides read TGTGCCAGCAGTTTTCCCAATCTTGATCAGCCCCAGCATTTT. Its translation is CASSFPNLDQPQHF. The chain joins TRBV28 to TRBJ1-5, with D uncertain. With 3 bases removed from V and 5 bases from J, the gap between germline ends came to 11 bases. CDR3 length: 14 residues. Per the germline V gene, CDR1 is MDHEN and CDR2 is SYDVKM.